This T cell receptor beta chain was recovered during a study of human T cells and chemical hapten exposure. About the research overall: Per-sample variation in TCR yield stemmed mainly from small pooled library volume differences.

Remarks on this clonotype: Antigen unknown.

The time point: healthy volunteer bleed at 2 weeks. Total RNA was isolated from unfractionated whole blood. During construction of the library, unique molecular identifiers were attached to individual cDNA molecules for quantitative, reproducible TCR counting. TCRdb re-analysed the RACE reads in MiXCR, keeping a single row per CDR3 protein. Of about 130,000 distinct CDR3 sequences in the sample, around 8.2% are singletons; the top ten hold approximately 1.6%. V was pared by 4 bases and J by 3 bases, with 3 bases of the junction left unmatched. Germline V CDR1 and CDR2: WNHNN, SYGVQD (reference sequence). This CDR3 has 14 amino acids. Study-wide results and limits: DPC sensitization did not alter TCRs above 1 in 1000 frequency.

The chain joins TRBV10-1 to TRBJ2-3, with 8 bases lining up with TRBD2. The sequencing sample was made of whole blood. The source of this sequence is a male donor in good health. Some clones in this sample may be carry-over from other donors' samples. CDR3 sequence (DNA): TGCGCCAGCAGTGGATTAGCGGGGACAGATACGCAGTATTTT. Translation: CASSGLAGTDTQYF.